The 19 T cell receptor beta chains below come from one sample, sequenced in a study of lymphopenia after photon versus proton radiotherapy. Data came from immunoSEQ multiplex PCR; TCRdb stores just in-frame clones and leaves some out. The data show tens of thousands of clones, around 86% seen once. The material was peripheral blood, obtained from a patient treated with proton-based radiotherapy. These receptors were taken from an older man with esophageal cancer.

The rearrangement uses TRBV6-6 and TRBJ1-4; 7 nucleotides agree with TRBD1. The CDR3 runs 14 residues. The ends lost 8 bases at V and 5 bases at J; junction bases unmatched: 8. The germline V gene encodes CDR1 MNHNY and CDR2 SVGAGI (reference sequence). As DNA, the CDR3 is TGTGCCAGCTGCCCAGGGGGGAGCAATGAAAAACTGTTTTTT. It is translated as CASCPGGSNEKLFF.

The J gene is TRBJ1-2, the V gene TRBV10-3; tentatively, D is TRBD1 (5 bases). The CDR3 loop spans 13 amino acids. Trimming stripped 2 bases from V and 4 bases from J, with 8 bases between. CDR1 is ENHRY, CDR2 SYGVKD, per germline. This CDR3 is CAISEGGVYGYTF. CDR3 DNA sequence: TGTGCCATCAGTGAGGGGGGAGTCTATGGCTACACCTTC.

V gene TRBV6-1 combines with J gene TRBJ2-7, with D maybe TRBD1 (6 bases). The CDR3 is made up of 14 amino acids. Germline V lookup: CDR1 MNHNS, CDR2 SASEGT. Trimming pared 8 bases from V and 7 bases from J, leaving 21 bases between. This chain's CDR3 is CASRIGQFVGEQYF. The CDR3 DNA is TGTGCCAGCCGAATAGGACAGTTTGTGGGTGAGCAGTACTTC.

J is TRBJ1-4 and V is TRBV29-1; D is uncertain. The CDR3 sequence is 13 residues long. V lost 4 bases and J 5 bases, leaving 11 bases between the germline ends. Germline lookup yields CDR1 SQVTM and CDR2 ANQGSEA. The CDR3 region has the DNA TGCAGCGTTGCGGAGGGCTCCAATGAAAAACTGTTTTTT. Its translation is CSVAEGSNEKLFF.

V and J are TRBV7-8 and TRBJ2-5; D may be TRBD2 (6 bases). From germline, CDR1 is SGHVS and CDR2 FQNEAQ. There are 15 residues in the CDR3. Trimming stripped 5 bases from V and 5 bases from J, with 18 bases between. This CDR3 reads CASSPRLGLLETQYF. In DNA, the CDR3 is TGTGCCAGCAGCCCCCGACTAGGCCTCCTGGAGACCCAGTACTTC.

The CDR3 here is CASSISRGTYEQYF. The CDR3 DNA reads TGTGCCAGTAGTATATCCAGGGGGACCTACGAGCAGTACTTC. The chain has TRBV19 and TRBJ2-7; 7 bases fit TRBD1. Germline V gene lookup returns CDR1 LNHDA and CDR2 SQIVND (reference sequence). The CDR3 covers 14 residues. V was clipped by 2 bases and J by 2 bases; unmatched bases: 3. Using reference TRBV19 and TRBJ2-7 for the parts outside the CDR3, the full variable domain is DGGITQSPKYLFRKEGQNVTLSCEQNLNHDAMYWYRQDPGQGLRLIYYSQIVNDFQKGDIAEGYSVSREKKESFPLTVTSAQKNPTAFYLCASSISRGTYEQYFGPGTRLTVT.

The rearrangement uses TRBV4-1 and TRBJ2-3; D remains unclear. V lost 3 bases and J lost 0, with 10 bases in between. CDR3 length: 15 amino acids. The germline gives CDR1 MGHRA, CDR2 YSYEKL. The CDR3 here is CASSQQAISTDTQYF. CDR3 DNA: TGCGCCAGCAGCCAGCAAGCGATTAGCACAGATACGCAGTATTTT.

As DNA, the CDR3 is TGTGCCAGCTCTCCTAGCGGGACAAGAAACCTATGGGTGCAGTACTTC. Translating it yields CASSPSGTRNLWVQYF. V gene TRBV18 combines with J gene TRBJ2-7; 9 bases fit TRBD2. The V and J ends lost 6 bases and 9 bases, in that order; junction bases with no gene match: 18. In germline, CDR1 is KGHSH, CDR2 LQKENI. The CDR3 sequence is 16 residues long.

This chain uses TRBV5-8 with TRBJ2-5; possible D gene TRBD1, 6 bases. With the DNA end fitting TRBJ2-7 better, the J assignment may be wrong. Per germline, CDR1 SGHTS and CDR2 YDEGEE. CDR3 length equals 13 residues. The CDR3 DNA reads TGTGCCAGCAGGCGTGTCAGGGGTACCGAGCAGTACTTC. Translating it yields CASRRVRGTEQYF.

The V gene is TRBV7-2, the J gene TRBJ2-7; D unresolved. V lost 1 base, J lost 2 bases, and 12 bases lay in between. The CDR3 length is 15 residues. The germline gives CDR1 SGHTA, CDR2 FQGNSA. In DNA, the CDR3 is TGTGCCAGCAGCTTAGATACGTCTGTAACCTACGAGCAGTACTTC. Translating gives CASSLDTSVTYEQYF.

The chain carries TRBV27 and TRBJ1-1, with D possibly being TRBD1 (5 bases). Germline CDR1 is MNHEY and CDR2 is SMNVEV (reference sequence). V shed 5 bases and J shed 13 bases, with 17 bases lying between them. The CDR3 has 12 amino acids. The CDR3 DNA reads as TGTGCCAGCAGTGTAACCGGGACCGTCAGTTTCTTT. It is translated as CASSVTGTVSFF.

This clone was seen a single time. This sequence joins TRBV2 and TRBJ2-7; 12 bases are a match to TRBD2. Germline values: CDR1 SNHLY, CDR2 FYNNEI. V shed 4 bases and J 2 bases; nucleotides not matched to a gene: 3. CDR3 length equals 15 residues. CDR3 sequence (DNA): TGTGCCAGCAGTGTACTAGCGGGAGGTGCCTACGAGCAGTACTTC. It translates to CASSVLAGGAYEQYF.

J is TRBJ1-6 and V is TRBV4-3, with 7 bases that match TRBD1. The germline V gene has CDR1 LGHNA and CDR2 YSLEER. With 0 bases clipped from V and 10 bases from J, the junction kept 9 bases outside the gene matches. This CDR3 region has 16 residues. The CDR3 protein is CASSQDRGQAPSPLHF. CDR3 in DNA: TGCGCCAGCAGCCAAGATAGGGGGCAGGCGCCGTCACCCCTCCACTTT.

The J gene is TRBJ2-1, the V gene TRBV5-6; 9 bases are shared with TRBD1. The germline V gene has CDR1 SGHDT and CDR2 YYEEEE. Germline trimming cut 0 bases from V and 6 bases from J; bases unmatched to any gene: 4. The CDR3 contains 15 residues. CDR3 sequence reads: CASSLGHRGPNEQFF. The CDR3 DNA follows: TGTGCCAGCAGCTTGGGCCACAGGGGGCCCAATGAGCAGTTCTTC. The entire variable domain, with the rest obtained from reference TRBV5-6 and TRBJ2-1, is as follows: DAGVTQSPTHLIKTRGQQVTLRCSPKSGHDTVSWYQQALGQGPQFIFQYYEEEERQRGNFPDRFSGHQFPNYSSELNVNALLLGDSALYLCASSLGHRGPNEQFFGPGTRLTVL.

This clone was seen just once. CDR3 nucleotide sequence: TGCGCCAGCAGCTTGGTTGCGGGGATGAACACCGGGGAGCTGTTTTTT. Translating it yields CASSLVAGMNTGELFF. The chain joins TRBV5-1 to TRBJ2-2, with TRBD2 as a possible D gene (6 bases). The CDR3 is 16 residues long. Germline loops: CDR1 SGHRS, CDR2 YFSETQ. Between the trimmed V and J ends, which lost 0 bases and 1 base, there was a span of 10 bases.

The V gene is TRBV7-9, the J gene TRBJ2-7; TRBD1 is a possible D gene (7 bases). The CDR3 extends over 15 amino acids. Deletions cut 5 bases from V and 3 bases from J, with 17 bases between. Germline assignment: CDR1 SEHNR and CDR2 FQNEAQ (reference sequence). This chain's CDR3 is CASSLLEGAFYEQYF. The DNA of the CDR3 is TGTGCCAGCAGCCTCTTGGAGGGGGCCTTCTACGAGCAGTACTTC.

The chain employs TRBV10-3 and TRBJ2-3, with 13 bases lining up with TRBD2. The CDR3 is made up of 15 amino acids. Trimming cost V 11 bases and J 6 bases; bases outside gene matches: 11. Germline values: CDR1 ENHRY, CDR2 SYGVKD. This CDR3 is CAVLRTSGSLDTQYF. CDR3 nucleotides: TGTGCCGTCTTAAGGACTAGCGGGAGTTTGGATACGCAGTATTTT.

The V gene is TRBV19, the J gene TRBJ1-2, with TRBD1 as a possible D gene (5 bases). V lost 9 bases and J lost 3, with 17 bases in between. This CDR3 has 14 amino acids. Per germline, CDR1 LNHDA and CDR2 SQIVND (reference sequence). The CDR3 sequence is CASTAGLLYYGYTF. The CDR3 bases are TGTGCCAGCACCGCAGGGCTTCTATACTATGGCTACACCTTC.

The chain is built from TRBV12-5 and TRBJ2-5; the D gene could be TRBD1 or TRBD2 (5 bases each). This CDR3 has 13 amino acids. Per germline, CDR1 LGHNT and CDR2 FRNRAP. The ends were cut back, 5 bases at V and 2 bases at J, with 9 bases in the middle. In DNA form, the CDR3 reads TGTGCTAGTGGTCGGGGCAGTCAAGAGACCCAGTACTTC. The encoded protein is CASGRGSQETQYF.